This T cell receptor beta chain came from a study of blood T cell repertoires in COVID-19. Germline-derived CDR1 and CDR2 are SEHNR and FQNEAQ (reference sequence). Trimming stripped 1 base from V and 0 bases from J, with 12 bases between. This CDR3 comprises 16 residues. Source study methods: Amplifying reference gene primers gave estimates of nucleated cell counts. Profiling relied on immunoSEQ multiplex PCR, and the TCRdb table lists in-frame clones only, not all of them. That table furnishes V, J and clone size, whereas the DNA furnished D and trimming. The data contain about 120,000 clones, about 89% of them singletons. This clone was seen a single time.

Input material: peripheral blood. The receptor's source is a woman between 65 and 79 years old with acute or convalescent COVID-19. J is TRBJ1-2 and V is TRBV7-9; D is possibly TRBD1 (6 bases). Here the CDR3 DNA reads TGTGCCAGCAGCTTAGTGACAGGCAGAGCTAACTATGGCTACACCTTC. The encoded protein is CASSLVTGRANYGYTF.